The rows below give T cell receptor beta chains drawn from one sample of a study of blood T cell repertoires in COVID-19. Sequencing used immunoSEQ multiplex PCR; TCRdb keeps in-frame clones, though not all of them. The sample lists about 300,000 clones, 70% to 85% occurring once. The sequenced sample consisted of peripheral blood. Receptor source: a human donor with COVID-19, enrolled during active disease. The donor label of this sample is uncertain. CDR3s include the opening cysteine and the closing phenylalanine or tryptophan. A D gene is named only where the DNA matches it firmly. Clone size is not always given. Where it is, it says once, few, many or a class for expanded clones.

V gene: TRBV5-1; D gene: .; clone size: .; J gene: TRBJ2-3; CDR3 protein: CASSSTRLGPDTQYF; CDR3 DNA: TGCGCCAGCAGCTCGACTCGTCTGGGTCCAGATACGCAGTATTTT
V gene: TRBV7-2; D gene: TRBD1; clone size: once; J gene: TRBJ2-3; CDR3 protein: CASSLVGQGADTQYF; CDR3 DNA: TGTGCCAGCAGCTTAGTGGGACAGGGGGCAGATACGCAGTATTTT
V gene: TRBV29-1; D gene: .; clone size: .; J gene: TRBJ1-2; CDR3 protein: CSAGELNLGGYTF; CDR3 DNA: TGCAGCGCCGGGGAACTGAACCTTGGTGGCTACACCTTC
V gene: TRBV10-1; D gene: .; clone size: .; J gene: TRBJ1-5; CDR3 protein: CASPDAVLSCSNQPQHF; CDR3 DNA: TGCGCCAGCCCCGACGCGGTCCTTAGTTGTAGCAATCAGCCCCAGCATTTT
V gene: TRBV19; D gene: .; clone size: .; J gene: TRBJ1-2; CDR3 protein: CASSNHREKNYGYTF; CDR3 DNA: TGTGCCAGTAGTAACCACAGGGAAAAGAACTATGGCTACACCTTC
V gene: TRBV15; D gene: TRBD2; clone size: .; J gene: TRBJ2-3; CDR3 protein: CATSRDWAGEGDTQYF; CDR3 DNA: TGTGCCACCAGCAGAGATTGGGCGGGAGAAGGGGATACGCAGTATTTT
V gene: TRBV4-1; D gene: TRBD1; clone size: once; J gene: TRBJ2-1; CDR3 protein: CASSQSPGQGARYNEQFF; CDR3 DNA: TGCGCCAGCAGCCAATCCCCGGGACAGGGGGCGCGATACAATGAGCAGTTCTTC
V gene: TRBV7-2; D gene: TRBD2; clone size: once; J gene: TRBJ2-1; CDR3 protein: CASSLVASGSGKDEQFF; CDR3 DNA: TGTGCCAGCAGCTTAGTGGCTAGCGGGAGTGGTAAGGATGAGCAGTTCTTC
V gene: TRBV10-3; D gene: .; clone size: .; J gene: TRBJ1-1; CDR3 protein: CAISENTYTEAFF; CDR3 DNA: TGTGCCATCAGTGAAAACACCTACACTGAAGCTTTCTTT
V gene: TRBV7-2; D gene: .; clone size: .; J gene: TRBJ1-1; CDR3 protein: CASSLDTGVGTEAFF; CDR3 DNA: TGTGCCAGCAGCTTAGACACGGGAGTTGGCACTGAAGCTTTCTTT